The rows below give T cell receptor beta chains drawn from one sample of a study of pediatric ulcerative colitis. TCRdb's copy holds only in-frame clones and misses some; the assay was immunoSEQ multiplex PCR. This table has roughly 70,000 clones, 70% to 90% appearing once. Sample: blood. These receptor sequences come from a boy aged 10-17 years with severe ulcerative colitis. Both conserved end residues are part of each CDR3.

j_call	v_call	cdr3_aa
TRBJ2-1	TRBV6-1	CASSVEAGTVYEQFF
TRBJ2-1	TRBV7-9	CASSLGGWYNEQFF
TRBJ2-7	TRBV6-6	CASSLNRGPHEQYF
TRBJ1-4	TRBV7-2	CASSWQFATNEKLFF
TRBJ2-7	TRBV29-1	CSVAEASGSPQGLEQYF
TRBJ1-3	TRBV11-2	CASKDTPTRISGNTIYF
TRBJ2-1	TRBV13	CASSQGLAGVNEQFF
TRBJ2-1	TRBV7-6	CASSSGGAVYNEQFF
TRBJ2-7	TRBV4-1	CASSQRTGWDEQYF
TRBJ1-2	TRBV13	CASSHDQNYGYTF
TRBJ2-2	TRBV10-3	CAAAPMNTGELFF
TRBJ2-3	TRBV15	CATSNLGLGSDTQYF
TRBJ2-3	TRBV19	CASSIGTDTDTQYF
TRBJ2-1	TRBV18	CASSPGTILSNEQFF
TRBJ2-7	TRBV6-5	CASIGAYEQYF
TRBJ2-3	TRBV27	CASSLGGGRADTQYF
TRBJ1-2	TRBV6-5	CASSPDRGYGYTF
TRBJ1-2	TRBV19	CASSILLGRANYGYTF
TRBJ1-2	TRBV25-1	CASRGSDYGYTF
TRBJ1-1	TRBV18	CASSEDITAFF
TRBJ1-4	TRBV7-9	CASSLNRFPQKLFF
TRBJ2-1	TRBV27	CASSLAGPYNEQFF
TRBJ2-1	TRBV7-2	CASSRARGGNNEQFF
TRBJ2-5	TRBV7-9	CASSRGLAGVETQYF
TRBJ2-7	TRBV6-1	CASSIGLAGGDEQYF
TRBJ1-5	TRBV19	CASSSGPSGGQPQHF
TRBJ1-4	TRBV5-1	CASSLRQGDEKLFF
TRBJ2-7	TRBV6-5	CASSTTGNEQYF
TRBJ2-1	TRBV5-1	CASSLDLRGEQFF
TRBJ2-7	TRBV18	CASSPPQAGGLQYEQYF
TRBJ2-7	TRBV13	CASSLRGTDYEQYF
TRBJ2-2	TRBV4-3	CASSQDVLGGSNTGELFF
TRBJ2-3	TRBV7-6	CASSLGGLGDTQYF
TRBJ2-3	TRBV6-5	CASSPGRVSTDTQYF
TRBJ2-2	TRBV18	CASSPYNRPPTGPSLTGELFF
TRBJ1-2	TRBV5-1	CASSLGQDGYTF
TRBJ2-1	TRBV5-6	CASSLEGQSYNEQFF
TRBJ1-1	TRBV19	CASSYRAVDTEAFF
TRBJ2-7	TRBV10-2	CASSEEGVAYEQYF
TRBJ2-1	TRBV6-5	CASRRQPLGDYEQFF
TRBJ2-2	TRBV15	CATSTSLAGNLAGELFF